The rows below give T cell receptor beta chains drawn from one sample of a study of a mutant IDH1 vaccine in newly diagnosed glioma. The table came from immunoSEQ multiplex PCR; TCRdb's copy has only in-frame clones and leaves some out. The sample yields approximately 70,000 clones, around 74% seen once. The starting material was PBMCs, obtained from a glioma patient treated with radiotherapy, temozolomide or both. The origin of the receptors is a man in his fifties with glioma. Each CDR3 is given without its conserved first and last residue.

TRBV9	ASSAQHATNEKLF
TRBV6-1	ASSEAGTGQYGYT
TRBV7-8	ASSLVRAGLNQPQH
TRBV29-1	SNGGGNEQF
TRBV19	ASSISVVQGDTGELF
TRBV5-1	ASSLGGYSNQPQH
TRBV7-2	ASSRNTRANGELF
TRBV30	AWSVQGIGYGYT
TRBV6-1	ASSQEYGYT
TRBV9	ASSLDPSSYNEQF
TRBV5-1	ASSFSSGGPTDTQY
TRBV7-2	ASSLAGQLQETQY
TRBV4-3	ASSQDLRGDRAYGYT
TRBV7-2	ASSPQPRQVNEQF
TRBV5-1	ASSPTSGADTQY
TRBV9	ASSVAGDSRTETQY
TRBV6-6	ASSRDQPQH
TRBV30	AWTTGTSGSNTGELF
TRBV5-4	ASSVDSYGYT
TRBV5-6	ASSLRPGAQETQY
TRBV5-1	ASSLVGGGLEQY
TRBV4-1	ASSLEGAGNEKLF
TRBV7-9	ASSLGKTGLESNQPQH
TRBV5-1	ASSYQETQY
TRBV6-1	ASSESPLPYGYT
TRBV14	ASSHPGRVETQY
TRBV7-2	ASSRDSGREKLF
TRBV2	ASSDGLQGTQY
TRBV7-9	ASSQGRDRFNNEQF
TRBV29-1	SGGGLNTEAF
TRBV5-6	ASSLQGGQPQH
TRBV5-4	ASRGGRDRLYNEQF
TRBV2	ASSEWDANTEAF
TRBV4-3	ASNRVGNEETQY
TRBV18	ASSPETDTQY
TRBV18	ASSPGLYNEQF
TRBV5-1	ASSSRTSGGYEQY
TRBV13	ASTGDYNEQF
TRBV11-2	ASSWGRSYGYT
TRBV19	ASRPRGGEGEAF
TRBV13	ASSFSLSNTGELF
TRBV7-8	ATSDGPGEQPQH
TRBV4-1	ASSQPGQNTGELF
TRBV5-1	ASSSWTGNSPLH
TRBV28	ASKGGNGSYEQY
TRBV7-9	ASTASGANVLT
TRBV9	ASSVASGGAYEQF
TRBV6-5	ASSYAPRKGGKLF
TRBV30	AWSVYEVGIEKLF
TRBV21-1	ASSSTGSGANVLT
TRBV5-1	ASSLGAGFYNEQF
TRBV4-3	ASSQGRTLNYGYT
TRBV2	ASSARIQETQY
TRBV30	AWNRVDQPQH
TRBV5-1	ASSLEPGANVLT
TRBV7-9	ASSFDTLFNYGYT
TRBV30	AWSGGTGVGHT
TRBV9	ASNQGATGDEQF
TRBV19	ASSIGAGANTGELF
TRBV5-1	ASSWGQGSDQPQH